The source of this TCR beta chain is a study of blood T cell repertoires in COVID-19. Study overall: Acute and convalescent COVID-19 samples came from the United States, Italy and Spain.

In the original processing: Amplification of reference gene primers provided the estimated nucleated cell counts. TCRdb's copy holds only in-frame clones and misses some; the assay was immunoSEQ multiplex PCR. V and J calls and clone size are copied from that table; D and trimming were computed from the DNA. The sample consists of more than 35,000 clones, nearly 90% of them appearing once. Trimming took off 6 bases at V and 2 bases at J, with 4 bases between the two ends. The germline V gene has CDR1 MNHEY and CDR2 SMNVEV (reference sequence). The CDR3 runs 11 residues. V is TRBV27 and J is TRBJ2-5; D is ambiguous. Sequencing was done on a sample of peripheral blood. The clonotype originates from a human donor in a cohort sampled during active COVID-19. The CDR3 DNA follows: TGTGCCAGCAGCCCTCAAGAGACCCAGTACTTC. Translated, it gives CASSPQETQYF.